A single T cell receptor beta chain is shown here with its context. Its antigen is not known. CD4+ T cell isolation took place after about 11 days of culture. Participants were given two doses of BNT162b2 or mRNA-1273 vaccine. Each vaccine recipient was nucleocapsid antibody negative and had no prior SARS-CoV-2 infection. The data stem from a study of vaccination effects on CD4 cells after COVID-19. TCRdb's table, derived via immunoSEQ multiplex PCR, lists solely in-frame clones and lacks some. In the table there are just under 75,000 clones, roughly four fifths of which are singletons. Study-wide results and limits: The study had few convalescent patients and no early post-infection timepoints. Substantial clonal contraction characterized both infection- and vaccine-induced clones late after vaccination.

The source was CD4+ T cells from PBMCs cultured without peptide, collected after COVID-19 vaccination. The clonotype was recovered from a human donor who received a COVID-19 vaccine.

CDR3 DNA sequence: TGTGCCAGCAGCCAACAGGGGGCAACGGAAGATACGCAGTATTTT. Its translation is CASSQQGATEDTQYF. The chain uses TRBV14 and TRBJ2-3; TRBD1 aligns across 8 bases. This CDR3 has 15 residues. Trimming at V came to 2 bases and at J to 5 bases, leaving 6 bases not matched to a gene. Germline lookup yields CDR1 SGHDN and CDR2 FVKESK. Looking up the rest from reference TRBV14 and TRBJ2-3 gives the full variable domain: EAGVTQFPSHSVIEKGQTVTLRCDPISGHDNLYWYRRVMGKEIKFLLHFVKESKQDESGMPNNRFLAERTGGTYSTLKVQPAELEDSGVYFCASSQQGATEDTQYFGPGTRLTVL.